This paragraph reports one T cell receptor (beta chain). What it binds is unknown. Time point in this sample: blood at routine non-recurrence follow-up after resection. Whole RNA, isolated from tumor, nontumor lung or frozen PBMC, was sequenced without prior sorting. The entry originates in a study of spatial heterogeneity in lung cancer. Overall study context: Sequencing was performed on follow-up PBMC samples when available, collected at a median of around two years after resection. Broader study findings: Follow-up blood showed ubiquitous expanded tumor TCRs less than blood at resection did.

TCRdb passed the 5' RACE reads through MiXCR, listing each CDR3 protein once. The sample yields roughly 120,000 distinct CDR3 sequences, 11% seen once. The V end was cut by 0 bases, the J end by 5 bases, with 17 bases between. Germline CDR1 reads LGHDT; CDR2 reads YNNKEL (reference sequence). The CDR3 has 17 residues. The chain recombines TRBV3-1 with TRBJ1-5; no clear D. This TCR was recovered from a female donor with early-stage non-small cell lung cancer. The source was PBMCs, collected at follow-up. The CDR3 here is CASSQDVLILAHQPQHF. CDR3 bases: TGTGCCAGCAGCCAAGATGTGTTGATCCTAGCACATCAGCCCCAGCATTTT.